A selection of T cell receptor beta chains follows, all from one sample in a study of metastatic and nonmetastatic thyroid tumors. From the PCR reads, TCRdb re-called clones with MiXCR. There are approximately 4,000 clones in the sample; roughly two fifths occur only once, and 37% lies in the top ten. The specimen sequenced was tumor tissue. These receptors were collected from a male donor with papillary thyroid cancer or a benign thyroid nodule (not recorded which). Some clones in this sample may be carry-over from other donors' samples. CDR3s include the opening cysteine and the closing phenylalanine or tryptophan. The D gene is left open where the match is weak. For some rows the clone size is stated as once, few or many, or as a class when expanded; others skip it.

D,J,size,V,length,CDR3,DNA
TRBD2,TRBJ2-5,large,TRBV7-2,16,CASSSIIAGGAETQYF,TGTGCCAGCAGCTCGATCATAGCGGGAGGGGCAGAGACCCAGTACTTC
.,TRBJ1-3,.,TRBV20-1,14,CSARDIQDRDTIYF,TGCAGTGCTAGAGATATTCAGGATAGGGACACCATATATTTT
.,TRBJ1-4,.,TRBV27,16,CASSLLPGPPNEKLFF,TGTGCCAGCAGTTTATTGCCGGGACCGCCTAATGAAAAACTGTTTTTT
TRBD2,TRBJ2-5,few,TRBV6-4,15,CASSESSGTGETQYF,TGTGCCAGCAGTGAGTCTAGCGGGACGGGAGAGACCCAGTACTTC
TRBD1,TRBJ2-2,.,TRBV6-1,13,CASRQGVNGELFF,TGTGCCAGCAGACAGGGGGTGAACGGGGAGCTGTTTTTT
.,TRBJ1-5,few,TRBV19,13,CASSTRGFPPQHF,TGTGCCAGTAGTACACGGGGGTTTCCGCCCCAGCATTTT
TRBD1,TRBJ2-1,.,TRBV5-1,15,CASSPTGQNHNEQFF,TGCGCCAGCAGCCCAACGGGACAGAATCACAATGAGCAGTTCTTC
TRBD1,TRBJ1-5,few,TRBV6-1,16,CASSLRTGSPYQPQHF,TGTGCCAGCAGTCTTAGGACAGGGTCACCCTATCAGCCCCAGCATTTT
TRBD2,TRBJ2-3,few,TRBV10-1,14,CASSPGLDPDTQYF,TGCGCCAGCAGCCCGGGACTAGATCCAGATACGCAGTATTTT
.,TRBJ1-1,large,TRBV27,15,CASSLRGLGNTEAFF,TGTGCCAGCAGTTTACGTGGCCTGGGGAACACTGAAGCTTTCTTT
TRBD1,TRBJ2-5,.,TRBV15,15,CATSRERGRQETQYF,TGTGCCACCAGCAGAGAAAGGGGGCGGCAAGAGACCCAGTACTTC
.,TRBJ2-3,.,TRBV2,15,CASSERTLSTDTQYF,TGTGCCAGCAGTGAGAGGACCCTGAGCACAGATACGCAGTATTTT
TRBD1,TRBJ1-2,once,TRBV20-1,12,CSASLQGRGYTF,TGCAGTGCTTCACTACAGGGGCGGGGCTACACCTTC
.,TRBJ2-7,.,TRBV20-1,13,CSARDFRSYEQYF,TGCAGTGCTAGAGATTTCCGATCCTACGAGCAGTACTTC
.,TRBJ1-2,.,TRBV6-1,14,CASSEAQSNYGYTF,TGTGCCAGCAGTGAAGCACAGAGTAACTATGGCTACACCTTC
.,TRBJ1-2,once,TRBV2,15,CASSGEDGFIYGYTF,TGTGCCAGCAGTGGGGAGGACGGCTTTATCTATGGCTACACCTTC
TRBD2,TRBJ2-1,once,TRBV18,18,CASSSSIRTSRAYNEQFF,TGTGCCAGCTCATCGTCAATACGGACTAGCAGGGCCTACAATGAGCAGTTCTTC
TRBD1,TRBJ2-2,.,TRBV2,14,CASRGTGSTGELFF,TGTGCCAGCAGGGGGACAGGGAGTACCGGGGAGCTGTTTTTT
.,TRBJ1-5,.,TRBV5-1,14,CASSKGLQGQPQHF,TGCGCCAGCAGTAAAGGACTCCAGGGACAGCCCCAGCATTTT
TRBD1,TRBJ2-6,large,TRBV20-1,17,CSARVQGVNDGANVLTF,TGCAGTGCTAGAGTCCAGGGGGTTAATGATGGGGCCAACGTCCTGACTTTC
TRBD2,TRBJ2-7,.,TRBV3-1,16,CASSLRTSGLAYEQYF,TGTGCCAGCAGCCTACGGACTAGCGGGTTAGCCTACGAGCAGTACTTC
.,TRBJ1-2,.,TRBV6-2/TRBV6-3,13,CASSYLMGTGYTF,TGTGCCAGCAGTTACCTTATGGGAACTGGCTACACCTTC
TRBD2,TRBJ2-1,.,TRBV5-1,16,CASSLPRTSGNNEQFF,TGCGCCAGCAGCCTGCCCCGGACTAGCGGGAACAATGAGCAGTTCTTC
.,TRBJ2-5,.,TRBV4-1,13,CASSQWRKETQYF,TGCGCCAGCAGCCAATGGCGTAAGGAGACCCAGTACTTC
TRBD1,TRBJ2-1,few,TRBV6-1,16,CASSDGATGVYNEQFF,TGTGCCAGCAGTGACGGGGCCACAGGGGTTTACAATGAGCAGTTCTTC
TRBD1,TRBJ2-6,few,TRBV6-2/TRBV6-3,14,CASLDRGGANVLTF,TGTGCCAGCTTGGACAGGGGTGGGGCCAACGTCCTGACTTTC
.,TRBJ1-1,.,TRBV27,13,CASSWSMNTEAFF,TGTGCCAGCAGTTGGAGCATGAACACTGAAGCTTTCTTT
.,TRBJ1-1,few,TRBV28,16,CASSLSPGSMNTEAFF,TGTGCCAGCAGTTTATCACCAGGGTCGATGAACACTGAAGCTTTCTTT
TRBD2,TRBJ2-2,.,TRBV7-8,17,CASSPRTSGGNTGELFF,TGTGCCAGCAGCCCCCGGACTAGCGGGGGGAACACCGGGGAGCTGTTTTTT
.,TRBJ2-6,.,TRBV6-1,11,CASTGANVLTF,TGTGCCAGCACTGGGGCCAACGTCCTGACTTTC
TRBD2,TRBJ2-1,.,TRBV6-5,16,CASSYGGAGGPDEQFF,TGTGCCAGCAGTTACGGCGGGGCGGGAGGGCCAGATGAGCAGTTCTTC
.,TRBJ2-7,.,TRBV6-1,13,CASNRDKTYEQYF,TGTGCCAGCAATAGGGACAAGACCTACGAGCAGTACTTC
.,TRBJ2-3,few,TRBV27,10,CASSTDTQYF,TGTGCCAGCAGCACAGATACGCAGTATTTT
TRBD2,TRBJ2-3,few,TRBV6-1,16,CASSDTSGSGGDTQYF,TGTGCCAGCAGTGACACTAGCGGGAGTGGGGGAGATACGCAGTATTTT
.,TRBJ2-3,.,TRBV2,13,CASTVEGTDTQYF,TGTGCCAGCACCGTGGAGGGGACAGATACGCAGTATTTT
TRBD2,TRBJ2-1,large,TRBV20-1,12,CSASSGETSLFF,TGCAGTGCTAGCAGCGGGGAAACTAGTTTGTTCTTC
TRBD1,TRBJ2-1,large,TRBV19,15,CASSNQGARYNEQFF,TGTGCCAGTAGTAATCAGGGGGCTCGGTACAATGAGCAGTTCTTC
TRBD2,TRBJ2-5,.,TRBV20-1,15,CSAPTASGSSETQYF,TGCAGTGCACCTACGGCTAGCGGGAGTTCTGAGACCCAGTACTTC
TRBD1,TRBJ1-2,few,TRBV6-2/TRBV6-3,13,CASGQGPNYGYTF,TGTGCCAGTGGACAGGGGCCCAACTATGGCTACACCTTC
TRBD1,TRBJ2-1,.,TRBV20-1,15,CSARVQYRGLNEQFF,TGCAGTGCTAGAGTTCAGTACAGGGGGCTAAATGAGCAGTTCTTC
.,TRBJ2-7,.,TRBV2,15,CASSAKGVPLYEQYF,TGTGCCAGCAGCGCAAAGGGGGTCCCTCTCTACGAGCAGTACTTC
TRBD1,TRBJ1-1,once,TRBV30,15,CAWRGDDRENTEAFF,TGTGCCTGGAGAGGAGACGACAGGGAGAATACTGAAGCTTTCTTT
.,TRBJ1-3,medium-sized,TRBV7-6,14,CASSRTISGNTIYF,TGTGCCAGCAGCAGAACGATCTCTGGAAACACCATATATTTT
TRBD1,TRBJ1-2,.,TRBV6-2/TRBV6-3,15,CASSYSGQGARGYTF,TGTGCCAGCAGTTACTCGGGTCAGGGGGCGCGAGGCTACACCTTC
TRBD1,TRBJ2-3,.,TRBV10-1,13,CASETPGGNTQYF,TGCGCCAGCGAGACTCCAGGGGGAAATACGCAGTATTTT
.,TRBJ2-4,.,TRBV6-1,15,CASSEQGTAKNIQYF,TGTGCCAGCAGTGAACAGGGGACGGCCAAAAACATTCAGTACTTC
TRBD1,TRBJ1-3,few,TRBV12-3/TRBV12-4,15,CASSLQQGAGNTIYF,TGTGCCAGCAGTTTACAACAGGGGGCGGGAAACACCATATATTTT
TRBD2,TRBJ2-7,few,TRBV27,14,CASSYGTSGYEQYF,TGTGCCAGCAGTTACGGGACTAGCGGTTACGAGCAGTACTTC
.,TRBJ2-3,.,TRBV7-3,13,CASSLNSFDTQYF,TGTGCCAGCAGCTTAAATTCCTTTGATACGCAGTATTTT
.,TRBJ1-2,few,TRBV6-1,12,CASSDKGRGYTF,TGTGCCAGCAGTGACAAAGGGCGAGGCTACACCTTC
.,TRBJ2-3,few,TRBV6-1,15,CASSEWGEASDTQYF,TGTGCCAGCAGTGAATGGGGGGAGGCATCAGATACGCAGTATTTT
TRBD2,TRBJ2-3,.,TRBV20-1,17,CSARPGTSGGDTDTQYF,TGCAGTGCTAGACCCGGGACTAGCGGGGGGGACACAGATACGCAGTATTTT
.,TRBJ2-2,few,TRBV19,14,CASSGTLNTGELFF,TGTGCCAGTTCTGGAACCCTGAACACCGGGGAGCTGTTTTTT
.,TRBJ1-5,.,TRBV7-3,15,CASSRLGARVQPQHF,TGTGCCAGCAGCCGACTTGGGGCCAGGGTTCAGCCCCAGCATTTT
TRBD2,TRBJ2-1,few,TRBV6-1,15,CASSHQTSGINEQFF,TGTGCCAGCAGCCATCAGACTAGCGGGATCAATGAGCAGTTCTTC